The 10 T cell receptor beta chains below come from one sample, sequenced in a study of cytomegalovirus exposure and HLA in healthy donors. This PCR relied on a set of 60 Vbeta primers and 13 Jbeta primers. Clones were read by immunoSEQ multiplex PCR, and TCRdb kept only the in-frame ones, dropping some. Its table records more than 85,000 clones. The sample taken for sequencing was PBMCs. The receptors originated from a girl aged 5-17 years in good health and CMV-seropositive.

The CDR3 DNA reads TGTGCCAGCAGCTTGCAGGGTCGACAGTTGGATAATTCACCCCTCCACTTT. It is translated as CASSLQGRQLDNSPLHF. The rearrangement links TRBV7-9 to TRBJ1-6; D is perhaps TRBD1 (5 bases). In germline, CDR1 is SEHNR, CDR2 FQNEAQ (reference sequence). CDR3 length equals 17 residues. V shed 3 bases and J shed 5 bases, with 17 bases lying between them.

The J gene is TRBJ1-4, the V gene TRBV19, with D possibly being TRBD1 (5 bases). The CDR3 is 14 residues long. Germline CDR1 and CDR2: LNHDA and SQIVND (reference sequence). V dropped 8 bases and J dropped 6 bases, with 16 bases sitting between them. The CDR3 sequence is CASSLGGADEKLFF. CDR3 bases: TGTGCCAGTTCGCTCGGAGGGGCTGATGAAAAACTGTTTTTT.

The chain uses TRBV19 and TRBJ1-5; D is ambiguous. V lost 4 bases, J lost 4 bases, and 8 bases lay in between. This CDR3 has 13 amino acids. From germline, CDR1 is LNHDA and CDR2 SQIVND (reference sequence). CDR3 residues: CASSKRLNQPQHF. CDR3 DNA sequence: TGTGCCAGTAGTAAGCGCCTTAATCAGCCCCAGCATTTT.

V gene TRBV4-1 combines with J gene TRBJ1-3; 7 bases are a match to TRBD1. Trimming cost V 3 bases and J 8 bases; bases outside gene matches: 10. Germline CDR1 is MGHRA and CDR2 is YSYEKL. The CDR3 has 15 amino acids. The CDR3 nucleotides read TGCGCCAGCAGCCAGGTGACAGGGACACGGGACACCATATATTTT. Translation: CASSQVTGTRDTIYF.

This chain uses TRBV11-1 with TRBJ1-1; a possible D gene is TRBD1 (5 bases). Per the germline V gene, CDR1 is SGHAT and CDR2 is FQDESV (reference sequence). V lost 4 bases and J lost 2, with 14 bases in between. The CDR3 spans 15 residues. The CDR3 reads CASSSRTDRNTEAFF. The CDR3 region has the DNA TGTGCCAGCAGCTCACGAACCGACAGAAACACTGAAGCTTTCTTT.

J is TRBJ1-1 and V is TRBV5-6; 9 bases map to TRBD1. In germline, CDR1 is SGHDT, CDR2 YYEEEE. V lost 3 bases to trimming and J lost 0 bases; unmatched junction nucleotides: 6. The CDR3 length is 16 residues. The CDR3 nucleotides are TGTGCCAGCAGCTGGTGGGACAGGGCCCTGAACACTGAAGCTTTCTTT. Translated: CASSWWDRALNTEAFF.

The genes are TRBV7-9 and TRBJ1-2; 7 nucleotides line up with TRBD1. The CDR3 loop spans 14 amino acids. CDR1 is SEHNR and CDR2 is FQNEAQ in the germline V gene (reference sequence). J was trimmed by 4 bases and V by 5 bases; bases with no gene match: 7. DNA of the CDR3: TGTGCCAGCAGCGGGACAGTGGATATCTATGGCTACACCTTC. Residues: CASSGTVDIYGYTF.

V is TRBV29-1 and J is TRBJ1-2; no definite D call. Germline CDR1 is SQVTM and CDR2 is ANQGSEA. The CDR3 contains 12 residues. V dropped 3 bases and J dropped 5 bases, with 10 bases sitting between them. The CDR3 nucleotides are TGCAGCGTTGACTTGAGCGTGTATGGCTACACCTTC. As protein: CSVDLSVYGYTF. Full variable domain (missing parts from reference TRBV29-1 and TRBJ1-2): SAVISQKPSRDICQRGTSLTIQCQVDSQVTMMFWYRQQPGQSLTLIATANQGSEATYESGFVIDKFPISRPNLTFSTLTVSNMSPEDSSIYLCSVDLSVYGYTFGSGTRLTVV.

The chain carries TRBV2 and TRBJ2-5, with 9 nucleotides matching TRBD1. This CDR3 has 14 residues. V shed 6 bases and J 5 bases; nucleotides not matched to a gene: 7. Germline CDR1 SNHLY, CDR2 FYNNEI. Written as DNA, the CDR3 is TGTGCCAGCAGCGAACAGGGGGCTGGGGAGACCCAGTACTTC. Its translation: CASSEQGAGETQYF.

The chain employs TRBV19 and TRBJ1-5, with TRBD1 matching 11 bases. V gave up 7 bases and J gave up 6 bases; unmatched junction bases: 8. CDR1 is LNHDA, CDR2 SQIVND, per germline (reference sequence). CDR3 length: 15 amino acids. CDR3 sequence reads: CASTEDRGHFQPQHF. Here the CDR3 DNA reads TGTGCCAGTACTGAGGACAGGGGGCATTTTCAGCCCCAGCATTTT.